Shown below are 32 T cell receptor beta chains from a single sample sequenced in a study of PD-1 blockade in classical Hodgkin lymphoma. Profiling relied on immunoSEQ multiplex PCR, and the TCRdb table lists in-frame clones only, not all of them. The sample yields some 70,000 clones, 93% seen once. Regarding time point: newly diagnosed, previously untreated cHL patient sample. Sequenced sample: peripheral blood mononuclear cells (PBMCs). The receptors stem from a human donor with classical Hodgkin lymphoma.

The CDR3 nucleotides read TGTGCCAGCGCACGGGGGACTAGCTCCTACGAGCAGTACTTC. Its translation: CASARGTSSYEQYF. The J gene is TRBJ2-7, the V gene TRBV27; TRBD2 agrees at 8 bases. The CDR3 has 14 amino acids. Germline V lookup: CDR1 MNHEY, CDR2 SMNVEV (reference sequence). With 8 bases clipped from V and 0 bases from J, the junction kept 6 bases outside the gene matches.

This chain uses TRBV4-1 with TRBJ1-5; D not certain. CDR1 is MGHRA, CDR2 YSYEKL, per germline. The V end was cut by 0 bases, the J end by 7 bases, with 13 bases between. The CDR3 spans 15 residues. This chain's CDR3 is CASSQEGGRGQPQHF. In DNA, the CDR3 is TGCGCCAGCAGCCAAGAGGGCGGGAGAGGGCAGCCCCAGCATTTT.

V usage is TRBV5-1 and J usage is TRBJ2-7; D call uncertain. V shed 1 base and J shed 2 bases, with 4 bases lying between them. The CDR3 length is 12 residues. Per the germline V gene, CDR1 is SGHRS and CDR2 is YFSETQ. The CDR3: CASSLRAYEQYF. The CDR3, as DNA: TGCGCCAGCAGCTTGCGGGCCTACGAGCAGTACTTC.

The V and J genes are TRBV7-2 and TRBJ2-5; D unclear. CDR1 and CDR2 (germline): SGHTA, FQGNSA. The V and J ends lost 3 bases and 2 bases respectively, with 7 bases between them. The CDR3 is made up of 13 amino acids. The CDR3 sequence is CASSLIMQETQYF. CDR3 nucleotides: TGTGCCAGCAGCTTGATTATGCAAGAGACCCAGTACTTC.

This clone was recorded only once. The rearrangement joins TRBV19 to TRBJ2-7; a possible D gene is TRBD1 (6 bases). Deletions cut 5 bases from V and 1 base from J, with 18 bases between. There are 16 residues in the CDR3. Germline loops: CDR1 LNHDA, CDR2 SQIVND (reference sequence). CDR3 in DNA: TGTGCCAGTAGTGCCACCGGGACATCAGGTTCCTACGAGCAGTACTTC. Its protein is CASSATGTSGSYEQYF.

The V call is TRBV5-4, the J call TRBJ1-3; 8 bases fit TRBD1. The CDR3 is 14 residues long. Germline V gene sequence: CDR1 SGHNT, CDR2 YYREEE (reference sequence). With 4 bases clipped from V and 9 bases from J, the junction kept 9 bases outside the gene matches. The CDR3 here is CASSLTGEVGTIYF. The CDR3 DNA reads TGTGCCAGCAGCCTGACAGGGGAGGTCGGCACCATATATTTT.

Comments on this clone: Compared with germline, one end of the junction differs, possibly owing to a read error. The chain carries TRBV2 and TRBJ1-6; D is possibly TRBD1 (5 bases). The V gene's germline CDR1 is SNHLY and CDR2 FYNNEI. The length of the CDR3 is 14 residues. CDR3 sequence (DNA): TGTGCCAGCAGTGACCCAGGGTATAATCCACCCCTCCACTTT. Its protein product is CASSDPGYNPPLHF.

The chain has TRBV2 and TRBJ2-5; 9 bases agree with TRBD1. V gave up 6 bases and J gave up 5 bases; unmatched junction bases: 4. This CDR3 has 13 residues. Germline lookup yields CDR1 SNHLY and CDR2 FYNNEI. The CDR3 DNA sequence: TGTGCCAGCAGAACAGGGGGCTGGGAGACCCAGTACTTC. Translated: CASRTGGWETQYF.

Here the CDR3 DNA reads TGTGCCAGCAATAGCAATGAGCAGTTCTTC. Its translation: CASNSNEQFF. The J gene is TRBJ2-1, the V gene TRBV6-1; D unclear. Trimming stripped 7 bases from V and 6 bases from J, with 4 bases between. Per the germline V gene, CDR1 is MNHNS and CDR2 is SASEGT. The CDR3 consists of 10 residues.

This chain uses TRBV19 with TRBJ2-2, with D tentatively TRBD1 or TRBD2 (6 bases each). V shed 5 bases and J shed 0 bases, with 10 bases lying between them. Germline V gene data show CDR1 as LNHDA and CDR2 as SQIVND (reference sequence). The CDR3 loop spans 15 amino acids. The CDR3, as DNA: TGTGCCAGTAGTTGGGGGGCCGCGAACACCGGGGAGCTGTTTTTT. Translated: CASSWGAANTGELFF.

This chain uses TRBV5-1 with TRBJ2-7; TRBD1 matches at 7 bases. J lost 3 bases, V lost 9 bases, and 12 bases had no gene match. The CDR3 spans 14 residues. The germline gives CDR1 SGHRS, CDR2 YFSETQ. The CDR3 sequence is CAITPQGQSYEQYF. The CDR3 nucleotides are TGCGCCATCACCCCACAGGGACAGAGCTACGAGCAGTACTTC.

The rearrangement links TRBV5-1 to TRBJ2-3; D tentatively fits TRBD1 or TRBD2 (5 bases each). V was clipped by 5 bases and J by 1 base, with 8 bases between them. In germline, CDR1 is SGHRS, CDR2 YFSETQ. The CDR3 covers 13 residues. The DNA of the CDR3 is TGCGCCAGCAGTCGAGGGGGCACAGATACGCAGTATTTT. Residues: CASSRGGTDTQYF.

The V call is TRBV5-1, the J call TRBJ2-1; TRBD2 might be the D (6 bases). V shed 4 bases and J shed 9 bases, with 26 bases lying between them. The CDR3 loop spans 17 amino acids. Germline-derived CDR1 and CDR2 are SGHRS and YFSETQ. CDR3 sequence: CASSPVSGGLLAGEQFF. CDR3 DNA sequence: TGCGCCAGCAGCCCAGTTTCCGGAGGGCTTCTGGCTGGTGAGCAGTTCTTC.

The J gene is TRBJ2-3, the V gene TRBV29-1; weak D call: TRBD2 (6 bases). The germline gives CDR1 SQVTM, CDR2 ANQGSEA. CDR3 size: 13 residues. Trimming stripped 2 bases from V and 1 base from J, with 7 bases between. CDR3 coding DNA: TGCAGCGTTGAATCGGGGGGCACAGATACGCAGTATTTT. This codes for CSVESGGTDTQYF.

The V gene is TRBV7-8, the J gene TRBJ2-7, with 8 bases matching TRBD1. Trimming removed 8 bases from V and 12 bases from J; junction bases left unmatched: 15. Germline V gene lookup returns CDR1 SGHVS and CDR2 FQNEAQ. The length of the CDR3 is 13 residues. The CDR3 sequence: CASGNLVRTGMYF. The DNA of the CDR3 is TGTGCCAGCGGAAACTTGGTCCGGACAGGGATGTACTTC.

The J gene is TRBJ1-2, the V gene TRBV5-4; D is possibly TRBD1 (6 bases). Germline lookup yields CDR1 SGHNT and CDR2 YYREEE (reference sequence). V lost 4 bases to trimming and J lost 2 bases, with 12 bases between them. There are 14 residues in the CDR3. In DNA, the CDR3 is TGTGCCAGCAGCCTCGGGGGCCTGAACTATGGCTACACCTTC. Translating gives CASSLGGLNYGYTF.

In DNA form, the CDR3 reads TGTGCCAGCAGCCATTCGGGCCAAGGGGGCTACGAGCAGTACTTC. This encodes CASSHSGQGGYEQYF. The chain employs TRBV28 and TRBJ2-7, with D possibly matching TRBD1 (6 bases). The germline CDR1 and CDR2 sequences are MDHEN and SYDVKM. V lost 6 bases to trimming and J lost 3 bases, with 18 bases between them. CDR3 size: 15 residues. Combining the CDR3 with reference TRBV28 and TRBJ2-7 gives the whole variable domain DVKVTQSSRYLVKRTGEKVFLECVQDMDHENMFWYRQDPGLGLRLIYFSYDVKMKEKGDIPEGYSVSREKKERFSLILESASTNQTSMYLCASSHSGQGGYEQYFGPGTRLTVT.

V is TRBV29-1 and J is TRBJ1-1; D unresolved. Trimming removed 7 bases at V and 1 base at J, with 7 bases between. This CDR3 has 11 residues. CDR1 and CDR2 from the germline V gene are SQVTM and ANQGSEA. Here the CDR3 reads CSGTQNTEAFF. The CDR3 bases are TGCAGCGGTACCCAGAACACTGAAGCTTTCTTT.

CDR3 sequence reads: CASSPPSAQETQYF. CDR3 DNA: TGTGCCAGCTCACCACCCTCAGCGCAAGAGACCCAGTACTTC. The J gene is TRBJ2-5, the V gene TRBV18; D gene uncertain. The germline V and J ends were trimmed by 0 bases and 2 bases, with 7 bases remaining between them. The CDR3 sequence is 14 residues long. Germline CDR1 and CDR2: KGHSH and LQKENI.

As to this clone: One junction end disagrees with the germline gene, perhaps due to a read error. The V and J genes are TRBV6-1 and TRBJ1-2, with D perhaps TRBD1 (6 bases). CDR3 length equals 13 residues. Germline CDR1 reads MNHNS; CDR2 reads SASEGT. CDR3 sequence reads: CTSERGGNYGYTF. The CDR3 DNA follows: TGTACCAGTGAAAGGGGGGGGAACTATGGCTACACCTTC.

This clone has more than one count but fewer than ten. The chain is built from TRBV27 and TRBJ2-7; perhaps TRBD2 as D (6 bases). Looked up from germline, CDR1 is MNHEY and CDR2 is SMNVEV (reference sequence). Trimming left V 5 bases short and J 4 bases short, with 15 bases between. The CDR3 runs 14 residues. In DNA, the CDR3 is TGTGCCAGCAGTCGCCAGGTCGGGGGTTACGAGCAGTACTTC. Translated, it gives CASSRQVGGYEQYF.

The chain links TRBV16 to TRBJ1-2; 8 bases agree with TRBD1. CDR3 length: 14 residues. Germline values: CDR1 KGHSY, CDR2 FQNENV. Trimming removed 2 bases from V and 4 bases from J; junction bases left unmatched: 3. CDR3 coding DNA: TGTGCCAGCAGCCAAGGGACAGGCAGCTATGGCTACACCTTC. It yields the protein CASSQGTGSYGYTF. Combining the CDR3 with reference TRBV16 and TRBJ1-2 gives the whole variable domain GEEVAQTPKHLVRGEGQKAKLYCAPIKGHSYVFWYQQVLKNEFKFLISFQNENVFDETGMPKERFSAKCLPNSPCSLEIQATKLEDSAVYFCASSQGTGSYGYTFGSGTRLTVV.

This chain connects TRBV6-1 to TRBJ1-1; 8 positions match TRBD1. J was trimmed by 1 base and V by 6 bases; bases with no gene match: 4. The length of the CDR3 is 14 residues. In germline, CDR1 is MNHNS, CDR2 SASEGT. CDR3 region: CASSAGQGNTEAFF. The CDR3 region has the DNA TGTGCCAGCAGCGCCGGACAGGGGAACACTGAAGCTTTCTTT.

This clone appeared once. This chain uses TRBV14 with TRBJ2-2; a possible D gene is TRBD2 (6 bases). Looked up from germline, CDR1 is SGHDN and CDR2 is FVKESK. CDR3 length: 16 residues. V lost 10 bases, J lost 2 bases, and 20 bases lay in between. This CDR3 reads CATQRRGLFNTGELFF. The CDR3 coding sequence is TGTGCCACCCAGAGGCGGGGACTCTTCAACACCGGGGAGCTGTTTTTT.

The chain recombines TRBV7-2 with TRBJ2-7; 12 nucleotides line up with TRBD2. This CDR3 spans 16 amino acids. The V and J ends lost 2 bases and 3 bases, in that order; junction bases with no gene match: 5. Germline loops: CDR1 SGHTA, CDR2 FQGNSA. CDR3 sequence reads: CASSLTASGRVYEQYF. The CDR3, as DNA: TGTGCCAGCAGCTTAACGGCTAGCGGGAGGGTCTACGAGCAGTACTTC. The variable domain in full, with the rest retrieved from reference TRBV7-2 and TRBJ2-7, is GAGVSQSPSNKVTEKGKDVELRCDPISGHTALYWYRQSLGQGLEFLIYFQGNSAPDKSGLPSDRFSAERTGGSVSTLTIQRTQQEDSAVYLCASSLTASGRVYEQYFGPGTRLTVT.

This clone was counted a single time. The chain employs TRBV2 and TRBJ1-5, with D maybe TRBD1 (5 bases). Trimming took off 6 bases at V and 1 base at J, with 10 bases between the two ends. Germline V lookup: CDR1 SNHLY, CDR2 FYNNEI. CDR3 length: 14 residues. The CDR3 loop is CASRQGLSNQPQHF. The CDR3 DNA follows: TGTGCCAGCAGGCAGGGCTTGAGCAATCAGCCCCAGCATTTT.

This sequence joins TRBV7-2 and TRBJ1-1; no clear D gene. The CDR3 extends over 14 amino acids. Trimming stripped 6 bases from V and 0 bases from J, with 11 bases between. The germline V gene has CDR1 SGHTA and CDR2 FQGNSA. This chain's CDR3 is CASRRPGMNTEAFF. The CDR3 DNA reads TGTGCCAGCAGGCGCCCCGGCATGAACACTGAAGCTTTCTTT.

The V and J genes are TRBV2 and TRBJ1-2; D gene ambiguous. Trimming pared 6 bases from V and 0 bases from J, leaving 8 bases between. CDR3 size: 13 residues. The V gene's germline CDR1 is SNHLY and CDR2 FYNNEI. The CDR3 spells CASRVQTNYGYTF. CDR3 sequence (DNA): TGTGCCAGCAGGGTACAGACTAACTATGGCTACACCTTC.

This chain uses TRBV28 with TRBJ2-2, with D unresolved. Trimming removed 7 bases from V and 6 bases from J, with 12 bases in between. The CDR3 extends over 13 amino acids. Germline values: CDR1 MDHEN, CDR2 SYDVKM. DNA for the CDR3: TGTGCCAGCAACAAAATTGCCCCCGGGGAGCTGTTTTTT. This codes for CASNKIAPGELFF.

CDR3 in DNA: TGTGCCAGCAGAACCCCGGGACAGGGTAATGAAAAACTGTTTTTT. It encodes CASRTPGQGNEKLFF. The chain carries TRBV28 and TRBJ1-4; TRBD1 agrees at 9 bases. The CDR3 totals 15 residues. V was clipped by 6 bases and J by 4 bases; unmatched bases: 6. Germline lookup yields CDR1 MDHEN and CDR2 SYDVKM.

The chain carries TRBV5-1 and TRBJ2-5, with D possibly TRBD1 on 5 matching bases. The CDR3 is 14 residues long. Germline V gives CDR1 SGHRS, CDR2 YFSETQ. V was shortened by 4 bases and J by 1 base, with 11 bases between the two germline ends. The CDR3 nucleotides are TGCGCCAGCAGCCGAGACAGCATCCAAGAGACCCAGTACTTC. Encoded protein: CASSRDSIQETQYF.

This sequence joins TRBV27 and TRBJ2-4, with D unclear. The CDR3 is made up of 15 amino acids. Germline loops: CDR1 MNHEY, CDR2 SMNVEV (reference sequence). Between the trimmed V and J ends, which lost 6 bases and 2 bases, there was a span of 14 bases. The DNA of the CDR3 is TGTGCCAGCAGCGCTAGTCCCTCTACCAAAAACATTCAGTACTTC. Protein sequence: CASSASPSTKNIQYF.